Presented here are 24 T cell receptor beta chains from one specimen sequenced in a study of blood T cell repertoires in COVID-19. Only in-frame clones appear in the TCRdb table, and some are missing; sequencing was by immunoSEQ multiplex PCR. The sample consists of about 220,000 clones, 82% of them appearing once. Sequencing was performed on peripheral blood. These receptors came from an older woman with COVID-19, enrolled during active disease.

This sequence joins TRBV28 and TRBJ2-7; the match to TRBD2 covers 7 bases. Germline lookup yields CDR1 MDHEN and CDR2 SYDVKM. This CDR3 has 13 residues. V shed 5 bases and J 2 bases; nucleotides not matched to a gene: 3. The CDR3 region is CASSATSTYEQYF. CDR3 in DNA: TGTGCCAGCAGTGCGACTAGCACCTACGAGCAGTACTTC. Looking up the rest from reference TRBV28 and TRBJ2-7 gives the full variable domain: DVKVTQSSRYLVKRTGEKVFLECVQDMDHENMFWYRQDPGLGLRLIYFSYDVKMKEKGDIPEGYSVSREKKERFSLILESASTNQTSMYLCASSATSTYEQYFGPGTRLTVT.

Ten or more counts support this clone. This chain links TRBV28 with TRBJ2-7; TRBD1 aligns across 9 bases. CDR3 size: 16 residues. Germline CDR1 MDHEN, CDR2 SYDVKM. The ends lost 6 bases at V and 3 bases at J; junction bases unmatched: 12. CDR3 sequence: CASSGAGTGKGYEQYF. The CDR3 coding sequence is TGTGCCAGCAGCGGGGCAGGGACAGGGAAGGGCTACGAGCAGTACTTC.

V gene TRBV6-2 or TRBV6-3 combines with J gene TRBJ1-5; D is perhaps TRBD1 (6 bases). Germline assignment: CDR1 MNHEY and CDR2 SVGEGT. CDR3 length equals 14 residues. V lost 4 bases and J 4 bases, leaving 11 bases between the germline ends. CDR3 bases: TGTGCCAGCAGTTCTACAGGGTTAAATCAGCCCCAGCATTTT. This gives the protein CASSSTGLNQPQHF.

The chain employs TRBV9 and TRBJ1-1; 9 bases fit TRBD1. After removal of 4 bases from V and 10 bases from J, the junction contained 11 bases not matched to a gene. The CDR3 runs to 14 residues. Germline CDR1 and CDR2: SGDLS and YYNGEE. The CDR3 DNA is TGTGCCAGCAGCAGGGACAGGGATTTTATCGGAGCTTTCTTT. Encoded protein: CASSRDRDFIGAFF.

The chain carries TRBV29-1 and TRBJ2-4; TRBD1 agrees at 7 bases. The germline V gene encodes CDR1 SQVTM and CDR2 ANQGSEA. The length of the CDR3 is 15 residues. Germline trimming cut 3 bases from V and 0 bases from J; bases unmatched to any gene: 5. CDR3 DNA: TGCAGCGTTGAGGACAGGCGAGGAGCCAAAAACATTCAGTACTTC. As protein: CSVEDRRGAKNIQYF. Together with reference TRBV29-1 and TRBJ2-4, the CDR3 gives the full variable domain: SAVISQKPSRDICQRGTSLTIQCQVDSQVTMMFWYRQQPGQSLTLIATANQGSEATYESGFVIDKFPISRPNLTFSTLTVSNMSPEDSSIYLCSVEDRRGAKNIQYFGAGTRLSVL.

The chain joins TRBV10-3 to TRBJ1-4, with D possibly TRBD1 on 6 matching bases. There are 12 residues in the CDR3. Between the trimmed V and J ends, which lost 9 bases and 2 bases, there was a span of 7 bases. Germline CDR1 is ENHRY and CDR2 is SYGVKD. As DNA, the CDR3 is TGTGCCATAAGGGGGACTAATGAAAAACTGTTTTTT. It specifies CAIRGTNEKLFF.

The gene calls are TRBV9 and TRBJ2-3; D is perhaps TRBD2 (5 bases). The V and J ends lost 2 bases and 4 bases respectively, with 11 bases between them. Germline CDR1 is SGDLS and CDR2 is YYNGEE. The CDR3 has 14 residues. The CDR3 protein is CASSVAGNADTQYF. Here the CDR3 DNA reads TGTGCCAGCAGCGTCGCCGGGAACGCAGATACGCAGTATTTT.

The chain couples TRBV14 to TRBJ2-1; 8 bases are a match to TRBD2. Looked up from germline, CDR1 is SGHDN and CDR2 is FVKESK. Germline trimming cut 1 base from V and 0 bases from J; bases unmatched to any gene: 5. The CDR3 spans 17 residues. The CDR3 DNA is TGTGCCAGCAGCCAAGGAGGCGGGAGGAGCTCCTACAATGAGCAGTTCTTC. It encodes CASSQGGGRSSYNEQFF.

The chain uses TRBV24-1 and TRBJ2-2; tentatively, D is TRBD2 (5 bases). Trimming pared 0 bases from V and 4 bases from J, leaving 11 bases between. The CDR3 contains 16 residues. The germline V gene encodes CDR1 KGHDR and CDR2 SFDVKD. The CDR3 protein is CATSDLQRGLTGELFF. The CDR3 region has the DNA TGTGCCACCAGTGATTTGCAACGGGGTCTCACCGGGGAGCTGTTTTTT.

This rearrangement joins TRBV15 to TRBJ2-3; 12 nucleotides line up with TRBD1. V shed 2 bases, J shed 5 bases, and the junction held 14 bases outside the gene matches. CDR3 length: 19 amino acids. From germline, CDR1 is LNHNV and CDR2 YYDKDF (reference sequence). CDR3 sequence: CATSRFRDRGLTEGDTQYF. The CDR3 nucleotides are TGTGCCACCAGCAGATTCCGGGACAGGGGGCTAACCGAGGGAGATACGCAGTATTTT.

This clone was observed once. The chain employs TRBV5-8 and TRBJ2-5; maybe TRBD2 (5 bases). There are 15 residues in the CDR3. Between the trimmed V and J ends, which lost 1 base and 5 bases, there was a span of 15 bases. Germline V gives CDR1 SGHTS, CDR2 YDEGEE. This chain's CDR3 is CASSLRRIQPETQYF. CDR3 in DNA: TGTGCCAGCAGCTTGAGGAGGATTCAACCGGAGACCCAGTACTTC.

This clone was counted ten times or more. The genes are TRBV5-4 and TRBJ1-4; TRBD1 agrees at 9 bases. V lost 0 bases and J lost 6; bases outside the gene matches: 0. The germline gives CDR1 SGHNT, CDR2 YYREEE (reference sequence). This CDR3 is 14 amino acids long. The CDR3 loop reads CASSLGDRDEKLFF. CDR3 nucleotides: TGTGCCAGCAGCTTGGGGGACAGGGATGAAAAACTGTTTTTT.

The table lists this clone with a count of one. The CDR3 spells CATSDFDSAGKLFF. In nucleotides, the CDR3 is TGTGCCACCAGTGATTTTGACTCGGCCGGAAAACTGTTTTTT. The chain is built from TRBV24-1 and TRBJ1-4, with D hard to call. The V and J ends lost 1 base and 10 bases respectively, with 12 bases between them. CDR1 and CDR2 (germline): KGHDR, SFDVKD. This CDR3 comprises 14 residues.

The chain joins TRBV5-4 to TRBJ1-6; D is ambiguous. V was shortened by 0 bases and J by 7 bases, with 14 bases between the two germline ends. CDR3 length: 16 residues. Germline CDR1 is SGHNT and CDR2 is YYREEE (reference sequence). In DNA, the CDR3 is TGTGCCAGCAGCTTGGGGGAGGGAGGCGGGAATTCACCCCTCCACTTT. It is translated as CASSLGEGGGNSPLHF.

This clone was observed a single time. The chain's CDR3 is CASSPGGRVGFSGNTIYF. CDR3 in DNA: TGTGCCAGCAGTCCCGGTGGCAGGGTGGGCTTCTCTGGAAACACCATATATTTT. The J gene is TRBJ1-3, the V gene TRBV28, with a possible D match to TRBD1 (5 bases). In germline, CDR1 is MDHEN, CDR2 SYDVKM. The CDR3 is 18 residues long. Trimming pared 5 bases from V and 0 bases from J, leaving 20 bases between.

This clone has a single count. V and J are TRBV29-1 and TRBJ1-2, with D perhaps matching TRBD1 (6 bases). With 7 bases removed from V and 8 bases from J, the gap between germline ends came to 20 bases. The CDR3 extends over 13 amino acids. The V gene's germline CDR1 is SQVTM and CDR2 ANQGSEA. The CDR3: CSGSYREVGGYTF. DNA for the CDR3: TGCAGCGGGAGTTACAGGGAAGTAGGCGGCTACACCTTC. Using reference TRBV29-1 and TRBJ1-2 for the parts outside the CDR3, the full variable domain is SAVISQKPSRDICQRGTSLTIQCQVDSQVTMMFWYRQQPGQSLTLIATANQGSEATYESGFVIDKFPISRPNLTFSTLTVSNMSPEDSSIYLCSGSYREVGGYTFGSGTRLTVV.

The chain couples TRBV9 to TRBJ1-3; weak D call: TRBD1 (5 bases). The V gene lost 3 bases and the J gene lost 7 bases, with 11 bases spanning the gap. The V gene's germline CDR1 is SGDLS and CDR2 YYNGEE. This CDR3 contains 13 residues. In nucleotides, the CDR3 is TGTGCCAGCAGCGCAGGGAACAAGAACACCATATATTTT. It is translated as CASSAGNKNTIYF.

Here the CDR3 DNA reads TGTGCCAGCAGTGTCCCATACGAGCAGTACTTC. Protein: CASSVPYEQYF. This chain joins TRBV2 and TRBJ2-7; D not resolved. Trimming took 4 bases from V and 4 from J, leaving 5 bases between them. Germline assignment: CDR1 SNHLY and CDR2 FYNNEI. The CDR3 is 11 amino acids. The full variable domain, completed using reference TRBV2 and TRBJ2-7, is EPEVTQTPSHQVTQMGQEVILRCVPISNHLYFYWYRQILGQKVEFLVSFYNNEISEKSEIFDDQFSVERPDGSNFTLKIRSTKLEDSAMYFCASSVPYEQYFGPGTRLTVT.

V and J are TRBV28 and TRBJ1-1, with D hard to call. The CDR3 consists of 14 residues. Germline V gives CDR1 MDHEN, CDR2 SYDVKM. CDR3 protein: CVNSSELLNTEAFF. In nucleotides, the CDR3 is TGTGTCAACTCGTCGGAGCTACTTAACACTGAAGCTTTCTTT.

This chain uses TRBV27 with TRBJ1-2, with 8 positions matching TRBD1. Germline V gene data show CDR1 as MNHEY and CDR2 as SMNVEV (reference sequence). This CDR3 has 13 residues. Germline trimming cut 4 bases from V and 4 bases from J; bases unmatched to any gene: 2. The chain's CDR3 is CASSSGGFYGYTF. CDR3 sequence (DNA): TGTGCCAGCAGTTCAGGGGGCTTCTATGGCTACACCTTC.

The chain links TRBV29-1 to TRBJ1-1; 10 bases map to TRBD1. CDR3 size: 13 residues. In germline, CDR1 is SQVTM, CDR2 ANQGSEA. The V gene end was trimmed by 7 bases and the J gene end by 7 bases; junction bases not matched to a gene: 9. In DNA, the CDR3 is TGCAGCGGAATGACAGGGGGCGGTGTTGAAGCTTTCTTT. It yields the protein CSGMTGGGVEAFF.

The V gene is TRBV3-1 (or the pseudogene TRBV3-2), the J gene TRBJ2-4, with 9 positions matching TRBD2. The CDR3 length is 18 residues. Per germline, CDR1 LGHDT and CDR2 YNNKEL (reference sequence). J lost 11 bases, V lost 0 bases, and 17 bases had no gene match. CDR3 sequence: CASSQEASGNLCKRVQYF. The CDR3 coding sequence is TGTGCCAGCAGCCAAGAGGCTAGCGGGAACCTCTGCAAAAGGGTTCAGTACTTC.

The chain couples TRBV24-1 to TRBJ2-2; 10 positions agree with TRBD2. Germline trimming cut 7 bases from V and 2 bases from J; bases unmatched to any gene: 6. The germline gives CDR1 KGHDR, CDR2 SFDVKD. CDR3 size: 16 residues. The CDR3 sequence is CATSASGRVNTGELFF. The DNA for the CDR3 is TGTGCCACCAGCGCAAGCGGGAGGGTAAACACCGGGGAGCTGTTTTTT.

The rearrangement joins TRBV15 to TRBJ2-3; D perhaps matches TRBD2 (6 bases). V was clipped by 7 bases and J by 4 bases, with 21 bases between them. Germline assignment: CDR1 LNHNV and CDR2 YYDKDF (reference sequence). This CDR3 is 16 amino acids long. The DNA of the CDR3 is TGTGCCACCACCCAGTCGTCCGGGAGACCCGCAGATACGCAGTATTTT. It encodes CATTQSSGRPADTQYF. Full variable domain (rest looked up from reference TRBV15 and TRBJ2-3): DAMVIQNPRYQVTQFGKPVTLSCSQTLNHNVMYWYQQKSSQAPKLLFHYYDKDFNNEADTPDNFQSRRPNTSFCFLDIRSPGLGDTAMYLCATTQSSGRPADTQYFGPGTRLTVL.